The entry below describes one T cell receptor beta chain. The target antigen is unknown. The record originates from a study of T cell responses to AZD1222 COVID-19 vaccine. Repertoires were generated with immunoSEQ multiplex PCR, while TCRdb's copy carries only in-frame clones and drops some. The sample has about 180,000 clones; just under 95% are singletons. Broader study findings: Following two doses of AZD1222, Spike-specific TCR breadth and depth rose.

The length of the CDR3 is 13 residues. Trimming left V 3 bases short and J 1 base short, with 6 bases between. The source was peripheral blood, collected 28 days after the second dose of the MenACWY control vaccine. The TCR sequence derives from an adult who received the MenACWY meningococcal vaccine as a control. The rearrangement joins TRBV12-3 or TRBV12-4 to TRBJ1-1; no definite D call. Here the CDR3 reads CASSFAPNTEAFF. The DNA of the CDR3 is TGTGCCAGCAGTTTCGCGCCGAACACTGAAGCTTTCTTT.